The subject of this entry is one TCR beta chain. This record belongs to a study of T cell changes during pregnancy in multiple sclerosis. CDR1 is MNHNS and CDR2 is SASEGT in the germline V gene. Trimming removed 4 bases from V and 5 bases from J, with 17 bases in between. The CDR3 runs 15 residues. Method: immunoSEQ multiplex PCR; TCRdb's copy keeps in-frame clones and lacks some. The sample has tens of thousands of clones; 90% to 95% are singletons. The sequence was obtained from a female donor with multiple sclerosis, enrolled in a pregnancy study. The specimen comprised CD8+ T cells from peripheral blood mononuclear cells, sampled in the second trimester of pregnancy. The rearrangement uses TRBV6-1 and TRBJ1-1; D uncertain. CDR3 DNA: TGTGCCAGCAGTGCATTTGAGGGATATTTGACTGAAGCTTTCTTT. It yields the protein CASSAFEGYLTEAFF.